This T cell receptor beta chain was observed in a study of human T cells and chemical hapten exposure. The study, taken as a whole, reports: Because they had alopecia, donors may respond immunologically unlike healthy people.

As to this clonotype: Its antigen is unknown.

The time point: patch test 2, 6 weeks after DPC sensitization. Treatment defined: therapeutic diphenylcyclopropenone sensitization with weekly scalp DPC. A single record per CDR3 protein comes from TCRdb applying MiXCR to the RACE reads. This repertoire shows some 100,000 distinct CDR3 sequences, roughly a tenth found once; its top ten account for about 3%. The sequence was collected from a woman in her thirties or forties with alopecia areata. Some clones in this sample may be carry-over from other donors' samples. The sample here was whole blood, taken in connection with sensitization to the hapten diphenylcyclopropenone (DPC).

In nucleotides, the CDR3 is TGCGCCAGCAGCTTGGACGGGGGAGACACAGATACGCAGTATTTT. Translated: CASSLDGGDTDTQYF. The chain recombines TRBV5-1 with TRBJ2-3; tentative D call: TRBD2 (6 bases). The CDR3 runs to 15 residues. V lost 0 bases and J lost 2, with 10 bases in between. The germline V gene encodes CDR1 SGHRS and CDR2 YFSETQ. Full variable domain (missing parts from reference TRBV5-1 and TRBJ2-3): KAGVTQTPRYLIKTRGQQVTLSCSPISGHRSVSWYQQTPGQGLQFLFEYFSETQRNKGNFPGRFSGRQFSNSRSEMNVSTLELGDSALYLCASSLDGGDTDTQYFGPGTRLTVL.